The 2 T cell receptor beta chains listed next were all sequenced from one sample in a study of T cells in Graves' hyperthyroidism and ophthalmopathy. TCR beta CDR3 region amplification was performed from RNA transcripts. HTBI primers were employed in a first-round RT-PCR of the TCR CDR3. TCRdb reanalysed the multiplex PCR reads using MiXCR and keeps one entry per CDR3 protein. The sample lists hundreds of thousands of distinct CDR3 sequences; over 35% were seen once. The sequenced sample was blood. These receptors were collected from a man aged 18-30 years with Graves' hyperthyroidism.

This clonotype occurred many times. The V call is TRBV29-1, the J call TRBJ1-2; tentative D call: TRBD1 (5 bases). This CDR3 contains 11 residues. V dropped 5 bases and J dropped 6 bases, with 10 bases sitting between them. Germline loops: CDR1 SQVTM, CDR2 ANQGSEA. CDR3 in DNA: TGCAGCGTTCAGGGAAAGGATGGCTACACCTTC. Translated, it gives CSVQGKDGYTF.

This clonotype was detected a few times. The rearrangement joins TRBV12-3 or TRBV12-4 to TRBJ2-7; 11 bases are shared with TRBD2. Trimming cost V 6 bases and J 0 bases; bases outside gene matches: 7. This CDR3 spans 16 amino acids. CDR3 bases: TGTGCCAGCAGCGATGTACTAGCGGGGGCCTCCTACGAGCAGTACTTC. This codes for CASSDVLAGASYEQYF.